One sample yielded the 30 T cell receptor beta chains listed below, sequenced in a study of T cell repertoires in ileal Crohn's disease. Data came from immunoSEQ multiplex PCR; TCRdb stores just in-frame clones and leaves some out. The sample yields about 15,000 clones, 78% seen once. The specimen was ileal tissue. The receptors derive from an adult with Crohn's disease.

The CDR3 coding sequence is TGCGCCAGCAGCTTGGGGGGACAGGGGGCAGGGAACACTGAAGCTTTCTTT. Translation gives CASSLGGQGAGNTEAFF. This rearrangement joins TRBV5-1 to TRBJ1-1, with 12 nucleotides matching TRBD1. The V segment lost 0 bases and the J segment 1 base; nucleotides outside the gene matches: 4. Germline V gene data show CDR1 as SGHRS and CDR2 as YFSETQ. The CDR3 runs 17 residues.

The J gene is TRBJ2-7, the V gene TRBV9; D might be TRBD2 (5 bases). Germline CDR1 is SGDLS and CDR2 is YYNGEE. This CDR3 spans 14 amino acids. Deletions cut 5 bases from V and 0 bases from J, with 12 bases between. The CDR3 DNA follows: TGTGCCAGCAGTACCAGCGGAAGCTCCTACGAGCAGTACTTC. Translated, it gives CASSTSGSSYEQYF.

The chain employs TRBV5-4 and TRBJ2-1; 8 positions match TRBD2. The V and J ends lost 2 bases and 7 bases, in that order; junction bases with no gene match: 5. The germline V gene encodes CDR1 SGHNT and CDR2 YYREEE (reference sequence). This CDR3 has 14 amino acids. CDR3 amino acids: CASSLQRGSNEQFF. The CDR3 DNA is TGTGCCAGCAGCTTACAGCGGGGGAGTAATGAGCAGTTCTTC.

V usage is TRBV30 and J usage is TRBJ1-2; TRBD1 matches 10 bases. Unmatched junction bases numbered 2, after V lost 3 bases and J lost 10 bases. CDR3 length equals 11 residues. Germline-derived CDR1 and CDR2 are GTSNPN and SVGIG (reference sequence). The CDR3 reads CAWSRQGAYTF. CDR3 sequence (DNA): TGTGCCTGGAGCAGACAGGGGGCCTACACCTTC.

J is TRBJ2-7 and V is TRBV5-4, with 10 bases fitting TRBD2. V was clipped by 0 bases and J by 3 bases; unmatched bases: 3. Looked up from germline, CDR1 is SGHNT and CDR2 is YYREEE (reference sequence). There are 15 residues in the CDR3. The CDR3 loop reads CASSLEIAGGYEQYF. CDR3 DNA: TGTGCCAGCAGCTTGGAAATAGCGGGGGGCTACGAGCAGTACTTC.

The chain uses TRBV6-1 and TRBJ1-4, with unresolved D. V was pared by 6 bases and J by 7 bases, with 18 bases between. This CDR3 comprises 15 residues. Germline values: CDR1 MNHNS, CDR2 SASEGT. Here the CDR3 reads CASSPTANVAEKLFF. The DNA for the CDR3 is TGTGCCAGCAGCCCTACAGCAAATGTGGCTGAAAAACTGTTTTTT.

This clone has only a few counts. This sequence joins TRBV30 and TRBJ2-7; 8 positions match TRBD1. From germline, CDR1 is GTSNPN and CDR2 SVGIG (reference sequence). Trimming removed 3 bases from V and 3 bases from J; junction bases left unmatched: 4. The CDR3 has 13 residues. For the CDR3, the DNA is TGTGCCTGGAGGCCCGGACAGGGCTACGAGCAGTACTTC. Translation gives CAWRPGQGYEQYF.

This clone has just one count. The chain joins TRBV30 to TRBJ2-1; unclear D gene. The CDR3 has 14 amino acids. Per germline, CDR1 GTSNPN and CDR2 SVGIG (reference sequence). V lost 3 bases and J lost 0, with 9 bases in between. CDR3 DNA: TGTGCCTGGAGCGCTAAGAGCTCCTACAATGAGCAGTTCTTC. The encoded protein is CAWSAKSSYNEQFF.

The rearrangement joins TRBV27 to TRBJ1-3, with a weak D call TRBD1 (6 bases). Trimming took 8 bases from V and 3 from J, leaving 11 bases between them. CDR1 MNHEY and CDR2 SMNVEV come from the germline V gene (reference sequence). The length of the CDR3 is 13 residues. The CDR3 nucleotides are TGTGCCAGCCCGGGGGGCTTTGGAAACACCATATATTTT. Translated, it gives CASPGGFGNTIYF.

V and J are TRBV9 and TRBJ2-3; 9 bases fit TRBD1. This CDR3 is 15 amino acids long. Looked up from germline, CDR1 is SGDLS and CDR2 is YYNGEE. The ends lost 0 bases at V and 3 bases at J; junction bases unmatched: 2. CDR3 DNA sequence: TGTGCCAGCAGCGTAGGGGGACAGGGAACAGATACGCAGTATTTT. Protein product: CASSVGGQGTDTQYF. The variable domain in full, completed from reference TRBV9 and TRBJ2-3, reads DSGVTQTPKHLITATGQRVTLRCSPRSGDLSVYWYQQSLDQGLQFLIQYYNGEERAKGNILERFSAQQFPDLHSELNLSSLELGDSALYFCASSVGGQGTDTQYFGPGTRLTVL.

This chain connects TRBV7-2 to TRBJ1-6; tentatively, D is TRBD1 (5 bases). The V end was cut by 4 bases, the J end by 7 bases, with 17 bases between. This CDR3 is 16 amino acids long. From germline, CDR1 is SGHTA and CDR2 FQGNSA. CDR3: CASSYPRGEGNSPLHF. The CDR3 nucleotides read TGTGCCAGCAGCTACCCGAGAGGGGAGGGGAATTCACCCCTCCACTTT.

The chain has TRBV4-2 and TRBJ2-5; 7 bases align to TRBD1. The CDR3 is made up of 13 amino acids. Germline CDR1 LGHNA, CDR2 YNFKEQ. The J segment lost 2 bases and the V segment lost 4 bases, leaving 1 base of the junction unmatched. This chain's CDR3 is CASSLRGQETQYF. The CDR3 DNA sequence: TGTGCCAGCAGCCTCAGGGGGCAAGAGACCCAGTACTTC.

The V and J genes are TRBV4-1 and TRBJ2-4; no clear D gene. Germline CDR1 is MGHRA and CDR2 is YSYEKL. V gave up 0 bases and J gave up 8 bases, with 14 bases separating them. The CDR3 is 15 residues long. CDR3 sequence: CASSQDQSLRYIQYF. The CDR3, as DNA: TGCGCCAGCAGCCAAGATCAGTCCCTTCGTTACATTCAGTACTTC.

V is TRBV13 and J is TRBJ2-3; unclear D gene. Germline V gene sequence: CDR1 PRHDT, CDR2 FYEKMQ (reference sequence). Trimming removed 7 bases from V and 5 bases from J, with 10 bases in between. This CDR3 has 12 residues. As DNA, the CDR3 is TGTGCCAGCACGATCGGTGGAGATACGCAGTATTTT. Protein sequence: CASTIGGDTQYF. The whole variable domain, remainder taken from reference TRBV13 and TRBJ2-3, is AAGVIQSPRHLIKEKRETATLKCYPIPRHDTVYWYQQGPGQDPQFLISFYEKMQSDKGSIPDRFSAQQFSDYHSELNMSSLELGDSALYFCASTIGGDTQYFGPGTRLTVL.

The gene calls are TRBV4-1 and TRBJ1-6; D perhaps matches TRBD1 (6 bases). V was trimmed by 0 bases and J by 7 bases, leaving 10 bases between them. CDR3 size: 15 residues. CDR1 and CDR2 (germline): MGHRA, YSYEKL. Written as DNA, the CDR3 is TGCGCCAGCAGCCAAGAGGACAGACTAAATTCACCCCTCCACTTT. Protein: CASSQEDRLNSPLHF.

The gene calls are TRBV5-1 and TRBJ1-3; no reliable D call. The CDR3 extends over 17 amino acids. Germline V CDR1 and CDR2: SGHRS, YFSETQ. V was trimmed by 0 bases and J by 4 bases, leaving 17 bases between them. CDR3 in amino acids: CASSLGAGPRAGNTIYF. CDR3 nucleotides: TGCGCCAGCAGCTTGGGAGCGGGCCCTCGGGCCGGAAACACCATATATTTT.

The chain uses TRBV30 and TRBJ2-7, with 8 positions matching TRBD2. V trimming: 0 bases; J trimming: 2 bases; junction bases outside the gene matches: 3. This CDR3 region has 14 residues. Germline loops: CDR1 GTSNPN, CDR2 SVGIG (reference sequence). CDR3 coding DNA: TGTGCCTGGAGTGTAAGCGGGAGTACCTACGAGCAGTACTTC. Protein sequence: CAWSVSGSTYEQYF. The full variable domain, rest sourced from reference TRBV30 and TRBJ2-7, is SQTIHQWPATLVQPVGSPLSLECTVEGTSNPNLYWYRQAAGRGLQLLFYSVGIGQISSEVPQNLSASRPQDRQFILSSKKLLLSDSGFYLCAWSVSGSTYEQYFGPGTRLTVT.

The chain couples TRBV29-1 to TRBJ2-5; tentatively, D is TRBD1 (5 bases). Per germline, CDR1 SQVTM and CDR2 ANQGSEA. The CDR3 covers 12 residues. Trimming removed 1 base from V and 3 bases from J, with 6 bases in between. The CDR3 spells CSVEGREETQYF. The CDR3 DNA follows: TGCAGCGTTGAAGGCAGGGAAGAGACCCAGTACTTC.

The CDR3 nucleotides read TGCGCCAGCAGCGGACTAGCGGGGGGGGCCTACAATGAGCAGTTCTTC. It translates to CASSGLAGGAYNEQFF. The genes are TRBV5-1 and TRBJ2-1; 15 nucleotides line up with TRBD2. The germline CDR1 and CDR2 sequences are SGHRS and YFSETQ. The CDR3 consists of 16 residues. Unmatched junction bases numbered 1, after V lost 4 bases and J lost 2 bases.

This chain connects TRBV5-5 to TRBJ2-1; D is uncertain. The germline CDR1 and CDR2 sequences are SGHKS and YYEKEE (reference sequence). V lost 4 bases and J 0 bases, leaving 11 bases between the germline ends. This CDR3 is built from 15 residues. The chain's CDR3 is CASSAALLSYNEQFF. DNA for the CDR3: TGTGCCAGCAGCGCAGCACTACTCTCCTACAATGAGCAGTTCTTC.

This clone was counted between two and nine times. The gene calls are TRBV7-9 and TRBJ1-4; a possible D gene is TRBD1 (5 bases). The CDR3 length is 14 residues. Germline loops: CDR1 SEHNR, CDR2 FQNEAQ (reference sequence). V was pared by 5 bases and J by 8 bases, with 15 bases between. The CDR3 sequence: CASSQIREREKLFF. DNA for the CDR3: TGTGCCAGCAGCCAAATCAGGGAACGCGAAAAACTGTTTTTT.

The chain employs TRBV11-3 and TRBJ2-2; weak D call: TRBD1 (5 bases). The V and J ends lost 5 bases and 4 bases respectively, with 14 bases between them. Germline CDR1 is SGHNT and CDR2 is YENEEA. The CDR3 covers 15 residues. The CDR3 nucleotides are TGTGCCAGCAGCACCGGTCAGGGTAGCACCGGGGAGCTGTTTTTT. Its protein product is CASSTGQGSTGELFF.

V and J are TRBV5-4 and TRBJ2-2; 15 nucleotides align to TRBD2. CDR1 is SGHNT and CDR2 is YYREEE in the germline V gene (reference sequence). This CDR3 is built from 18 residues. The V and J ends lost 4 bases and 3 bases, in that order; junction bases with no gene match: 7. The CDR3 DNA is TGTGCCAGCAGCCCCGGACTAGCGGGAGGGCCAGACACCGGGGAGCTGTTTTTT. Residues: CASSPGLAGGPDTGELFF.

This chain uses TRBV4-2 with TRBJ2-3; 7 nucleotides match TRBD2. The CDR3 has 17 amino acids. With V trimmed by 4 bases and J by 1 base, 11 bases remained unmatched. Germline CDR1 is LGHNA and CDR2 is YNFKEQ. CDR3 residues: CASSRLLSGERTDTQYF. CDR3 nucleotide sequence: TGTGCCAGCAGCCGTCTTCTCAGCGGGGAGCGCACAGATACGCAGTATTTT.

The gene calls are TRBV19 and TRBJ2-4; 13 bases are a match to TRBD2. The CDR3 loop spans 21 amino acids. CDR1 LNHDA and CDR2 SQIVND come from the germline V gene (reference sequence). The V gene end was trimmed by 5 bases and the J gene end by 0 bases; junction bases not matched to a gene: 16. The CDR3 DNA reads as TGTGCCAGTAGTCTCGAGCCCCCCGGGACTAGCGGGGCGCTAGCCAAAAACATTCAGTACTTC. Protein: CASSLEPPGTSGALAKNIQYF.

The rearrangement links TRBV5-6 to TRBJ2-1; no definite D call. Deletions cut 4 bases from V and 0 bases from J, with 8 bases between. Germline-derived CDR1 and CDR2 are SGHDT and YYEEEE. The CDR3 runs to 14 residues. The CDR3 DNA follows: TGTGCCAGCAGCGCCCGGAGCTCCTACAATGAGCAGTTCTTC. Amino acids: CASSARSSYNEQFF.

V gene TRBV27 combines with J gene TRBJ2-7, with 8 bases aligning to TRBD1. V shed 8 bases, J shed 7 bases, and the junction held 13 bases outside the gene matches. CDR1 MNHEY and CDR2 SMNVEV come from the germline V gene (reference sequence). This CDR3 contains 14 residues. CDR3 sequence (DNA): TGTGCCAGCTCCGAGGGGCAGGGGGCTAGGGAGCAGTACTTC. Protein: CASSEGQGAREQYF.

The rearrangement links TRBV23-1 to TRBJ1-2; D is perhaps TRBD1 (6 bases). TRBV23-1 carries the ORF label, with uncertain function. V dropped 2 bases and J dropped 6 bases, with 16 bases sitting between them. CDR3 size: 15 residues. The CDR3, as DNA: TGCGCCAGCAGTCAAGGACTGACAGGAAAAGATGGCTACACCTTC. It codes for CASSQGLTGKDGYTF.

The chain employs TRBV7-2 and TRBJ2-7; 9 nucleotides match TRBD2. The ends lost 3 bases at V and 2 bases at J; junction bases unmatched: 5. CDR1 and CDR2 from the germline V gene are SGHTA and FQGNSA. The CDR3 contains 15 residues. The CDR3 DNA is TGTGCCAGCAGCTTCGGACTAGCGCGTACCTACGAGCAGTACTTC. It translates to CASSFGLARTYEQYF.

The chain couples TRBV9 to TRBJ1-3; perhaps TRBD1 as D (6 bases). In germline, CDR1 is SGDLS, CDR2 YYNGEE. The CDR3 is 14 residues long. V was cut by 3 bases and J by 8 bases, with 15 bases left in between. The CDR3 nucleotides are TGTGCCAGCAGCGCGGCGGGGGGGGCCGACACCATATATTTT. Encoded protein: CASSAAGGADTIYF.